Detailed here is one TCR beta chain. This entry comes from a study of blood T cell repertoires in COVID-19. About the study: T cells, B-cell-depleted T cells, or PBMCs supplied cDNA or gDNA.

The assay was immunoSEQ multiplex PCR, and TCRdb's table has in-frame clones only and misses some. The sample has some 170,000 clones; less than 90% are singletons. The CDR3 is made up of 16 amino acids. Looked up from germline, CDR1 is LGHDT and CDR2 is YNNKEL (reference sequence). The V gene lost 6 bases and the J gene lost 4 bases, with 18 bases spanning the gap. Sequenced input: PBMCs or T cells enriched from blood (not recorded which). J is TRBJ2-2 and V is TRBV3-1 (or the pseudogene TRBV3-2), with D possibly matching TRBD2 (6 bases). The TCR was taken from a human donor with acute COVID-19. The donor label of this sample is uncertain. Here the CDR3 reads CASSLRTIEITGELFF. CDR3 coding DNA: TGTGCCAGCAGTCTCCGGACTATTGAGATCACCGGGGAGCTGTTTTTT.